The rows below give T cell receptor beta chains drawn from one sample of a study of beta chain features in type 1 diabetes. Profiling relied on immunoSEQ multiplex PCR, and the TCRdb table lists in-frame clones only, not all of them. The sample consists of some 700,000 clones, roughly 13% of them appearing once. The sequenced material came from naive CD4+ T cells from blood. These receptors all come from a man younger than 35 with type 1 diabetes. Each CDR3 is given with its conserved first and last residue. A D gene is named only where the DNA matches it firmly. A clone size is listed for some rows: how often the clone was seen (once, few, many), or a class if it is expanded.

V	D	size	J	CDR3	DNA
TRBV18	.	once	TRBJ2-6	CASSLGSLYSGANVLTF	TGTGCCAGCTCCCTGGGATCCCTCTACTCTGGGGCCAACGTCCTGACTTTC
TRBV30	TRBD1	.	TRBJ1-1	CAWQRTGSAEAFF	TGTGCCTGGCAACGGACAGGGTCGGCTGAAGCTTTCTTT
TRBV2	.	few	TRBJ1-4	CASRVGQSAGEKLFF	TGTGCCAGCAGGGTCGGACAGTCCGCTGGGGAAAAACTGTTTTTT
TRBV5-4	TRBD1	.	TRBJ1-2	CASSGTVNYGYTF	TGTGCCAGCAGTGGGACAGTTAACTATGGCTACACCTTC
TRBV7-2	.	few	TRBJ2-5	CASSPRGETQYF	TGTGCCAGCAGCCCGAGGGGGGAGACCCAGTACTTC
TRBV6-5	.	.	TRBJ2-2	CASSAGGTGELFF	TGTGCCAGTAGCGCCGGGGGCACCGGGGAGCTGTTTTTT
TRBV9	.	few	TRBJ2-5	CASSVDLGQGCGETQYF	TGTGCCAGCAGCGTTGACTTGGGGCAGGGGTGCGGGGAGACCCAGTACTTC
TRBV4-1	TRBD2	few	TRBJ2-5	CASSQDYLAGVGETQYF	TGCGCCAGCAGCCAAGATTACCTAGCGGGGGTTGGAGAGACCCAGTACTTC
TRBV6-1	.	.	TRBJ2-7	CASGRAGSAYEQYF	TGTGCCAGCGGTCGAGCGGGTTCGGCCTACGAGCAGTACTTC
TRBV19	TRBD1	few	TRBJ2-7	CASRGTGTYEQYF	TGTGCCAGTCGCGGGACAGGGACCTACGAGCAGTACTTC
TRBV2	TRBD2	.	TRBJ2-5	CASSDWTSDETQYF	TGTGCCAGCAGTGATTGGACTAGCGACGAGACCCAGTACTTC
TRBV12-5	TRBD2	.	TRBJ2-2	CASGYPVGGAGELFF	TGTGCTAGTGGTTACCCCGTCGGGGGGGCCGGGGAGCTGTTTTTT
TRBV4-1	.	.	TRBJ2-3	CASSQDPSTDTQYF	TGCGCCAGCAGCCAAGACCCTAGCACAGATACGCAGTATTTT
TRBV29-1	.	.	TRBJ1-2	CSVEGQSVNYGYTF	TGCAGCGTTGAAGGGCAATCCGTTAACTATGGCTACACCTTC
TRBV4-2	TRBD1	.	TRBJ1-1	CASGAGTVNTEAFF	TGTGCCAGCGGGGCCGGGACAGTTAACACTGAAGCTTTCTTT
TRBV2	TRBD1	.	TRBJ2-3	CARSGTENTDTQYF	TGTGCCAGATCCGGGACAGAGAACACAGATACGCAGTATTTT
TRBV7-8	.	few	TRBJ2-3	CASSPGSWADTQYF	TGTGCCAGCAGCCCGGGATCTTGGGCAGATACGCAGTATTTT
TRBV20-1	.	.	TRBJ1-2	CSAREGNGYTF	TGCAGTGCTAGAGAGGGGAATGGCTACACCTTC
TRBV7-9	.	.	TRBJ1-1	CASSWTAEAFF	TGTGCCAGCAGCTGGACAGCTGAAGCTTTCTTT
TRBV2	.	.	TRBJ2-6	CASRTWKGSGANVLTF	TGTGCCAGCAGGACTTGGAAGGGCTCTGGGGCCAACGTCCTGACTTTC
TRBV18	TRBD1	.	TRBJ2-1	CASSPGTGGKFF	TGTGCCAGCTCACCAGGGACAGGGGGGAAGTTCTTC
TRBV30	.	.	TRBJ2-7	CAWSVPLGEQYF	TGTGCCTGGAGTGTACCTCTTGGCGAGCAGTACTTC
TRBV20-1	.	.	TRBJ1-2	CSALDRPGYTF	TGCAGTGCCCTCGACAGGCCCGGCTACACCTTC
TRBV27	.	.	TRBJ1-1	CASSLGGLGTEAFF	TGTGCCAGCAGTTTGGGGGGGCTGGGGACTGAAGCTTTCTTT
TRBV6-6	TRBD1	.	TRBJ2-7	CASSYGTGLYEQYF	TGTGCCAGCAGTTACGGGACAGGACTCTACGAGCAGTACTTC
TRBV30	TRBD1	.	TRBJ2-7	CAWNGPGQGLYEQYF	TGTGCCTGGAACGGACCGGGACAGGGGTTGTACGAGCAGTACTTC
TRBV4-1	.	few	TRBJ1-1	CASSQFQGSAFF	TGCGCCAGCAGCCAGTTCCAGGGTTCGGCTTTCTTT
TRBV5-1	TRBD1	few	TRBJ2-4	CASSPKTGLDIQYF	TGCGCCAGCAGCCCTAAGACAGGGTTAGACATTCAGTACTTC
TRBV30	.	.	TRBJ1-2	CAWRVGPGYTF	TGTGCCTGGAGGGTGGGGCCTGGCTACACCTTC
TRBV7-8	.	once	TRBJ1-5	CASSLGRGPQPQHF	TGTGCCAGCAGCTTGGGACGGGGTCCTCAGCCCCAGCATTTT
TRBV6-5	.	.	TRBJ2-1	CASSYINEQFF	TGTGCCAGCAGTTACATCAATGAGCAGTTCTTC
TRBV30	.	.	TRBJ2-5	CAWSPGHLQETQYF	TGTGCCTGGAGCCCGGGACATTTACAAGAGACCCAGTACTTC
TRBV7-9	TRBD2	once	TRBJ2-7	CASSPLAGGRSYEQYF	TGTGCCAGCAGCCCGCTAGCGGGGGGCCGCTCCTACGAGCAGTACTTC
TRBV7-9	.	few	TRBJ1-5	CASSLGSTSNQPQHF	TGTGCCAGCAGCTTAGGCAGCACTAGCAATCAGCCCCAGCATTTT
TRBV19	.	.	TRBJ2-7	CASTRGQGGDEQYF	TGTGCCAGTACCCGAGGACAGGGAGGGGACGAGCAGTACTTC
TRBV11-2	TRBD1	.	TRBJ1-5	CASSSTGDVQPQHF	TGTGCCAGCAGCTCGACAGGGGATGTACAGCCCCAGCATTTT
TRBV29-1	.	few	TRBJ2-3	CSVEAPDTQYF	TGCAGCGTTGAAGCCCCAGATACGCAGTATTTT
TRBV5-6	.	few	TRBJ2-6	CASSPVDSGANVLTF	TGTGCCAGCAGCCCTGTTGACTCTGGGGCCAACGTCCTGACTTTC
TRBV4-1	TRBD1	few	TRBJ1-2	CASSQGTGGTANYGYTF	TGCGCCAGCAGCCAGGGGACAGGGGGCACGGCCAACTATGGCTACACCTTC
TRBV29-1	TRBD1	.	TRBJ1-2	CSAESRGLGYGYTF	TGCAGCGCCGAGTCCAGGGGGCTGGGCTATGGCTACACCTTC
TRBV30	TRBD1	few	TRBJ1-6	CACSDRINSPLHF	TGTGCCTGTTCGGACAGGATTAATTCACCCCTCCACTTT
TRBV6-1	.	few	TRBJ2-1	CASSPDHYSYNEQFF	TGTGCCAGCAGTCCGGACCATTACTCCTACAATGAGCAGTTCTTC
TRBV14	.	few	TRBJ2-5	CASRGWVQETQYF	TGTGCCAGCAGGGGATGGGTACAAGAGACCCAGTACTTC
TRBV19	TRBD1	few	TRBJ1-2	CASSIDWSGQGHYGYTF	TGTGCCAGTAGTATAGATTGGTCGGGACAGGGCCACTATGGCTACACCTTC
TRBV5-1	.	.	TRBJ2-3	CASSLVWGSFTDTQYF	TGCGCCAGCAGTTTAGTTTGGGGCTCATTTACAGATACGCAGTATTTT
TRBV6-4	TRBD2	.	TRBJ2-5	CASSATSGQETQYF	TGTGCCAGCAGTGCGACTAGCGGTCAAGAGACCCAGTACTTC
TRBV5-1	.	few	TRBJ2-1	CASSLALGPISEQFF	TGCGCCAGCAGCTTGGCCTTGGGACCAATCAGTGAGCAGTTCTTC